The 28 T cell receptor beta chains presented below share a single source sample, sequenced in a study of blood T cell repertoires in COVID-19. The protocol was immunoSEQ multiplex PCR, while the TCRdb copy is restricted to in-frame clones and leaves out a portion. The sample carries approximately 100,000 clones, 80% to 95% recorded once. Sample: peripheral blood. Receptors were obtained from a man aged 65-85 years with acute or convalescent COVID-19.

The chain couples TRBV27 to TRBJ1-2, with no clear D. The CDR3 is 15 amino acids. V was pared by 10 bases and J by 5 bases, with 23 bases between. Germline lookup yields CDR1 MNHEY and CDR2 SMNVEV (reference sequence). This CDR3 is CATSDRTREGYGYTF. Written as DNA, the CDR3 is TGTGCCACCTCCGATCGGACCCGAGAGGGTTATGGCTACACCTTC.

The rearrangement joins TRBV7-3 to TRBJ2-7; 7 positions match TRBD2. Trimming took 5 bases from V and 7 from J; bases not matched to a gene: 8. Germline V gives CDR1 SGHTA, CDR2 FQGTGA. The CDR3 length is 13 residues. The CDR3 sequence is CASSEAGAREQYF. In nucleotides, the CDR3 is TGTGCCAGCAGCGAGGCGGGAGCACGGGAGCAGTACTTC.

With respect to this clone: One end of the junction fails to match germline, which may point to a read error. The V gene is TRBV6-1, the J gene TRBJ2-7; the match to TRBD1 covers 10 bases. The germline CDR1 and CDR2 sequences are MNHNS and SASEGT. The CDR3 runs 14 residues. For the CDR3, the DNA is TGTGCCAGCAGCCAGACAGGGGGCTCCCACGAGCAGTACTTC. Translated, it gives CASSQTGGSHEQYF.

The genes are TRBV5-1 and TRBJ2-1; 16 bases line up with TRBD2. This CDR3 comprises 16 residues. With 4 bases clipped from V and 7 bases from J, the junction kept 5 bases outside the gene matches. Germline V gene data show CDR1 as SGHRS and CDR2 as YFSETQ. The CDR3 sequence is CASSGTSGGARNEQFF. CDR3 bases: TGCGCCAGCAGCGGGACTAGCGGGGGGGCCCGGAATGAGCAGTTCTTC.

CDR3: CASSTGGFETQYF. As DNA, the CDR3 is TGTGCCAGCAGCACAGGGGGTTTCGAGACCCAGTACTTC. V usage is TRBV7-9 and J usage is TRBJ2-5; 8 bases match TRBD1. The length of the CDR3 is 13 residues. Germline CDR1 is SEHNR and CDR2 is FQNEAQ (reference sequence). After removal of 5 bases from V and 5 bases from J, the junction contained 4 bases not matched to a gene.

The genes are TRBV5-5 and TRBJ2-5; D is perhaps TRBD2 (6 bases). Germline-derived CDR1 and CDR2 are SGHKS and YYEKEE (reference sequence). V was clipped by 4 bases and J by 4 bases, with 17 bases between them. This CDR3 is 15 amino acids long. CDR3 in DNA: TGTGCCAGCAGCCCCTCACCCACCGGGGGAGAGACCCAGTACTTC. Amino acids: CASSPSPTGGETQYF.

This sequence joins TRBV6-5 and TRBJ1-1, with TRBD1 as a possible D gene (5 bases). In germline, CDR1 is MNHEY, CDR2 SVGAGI. The CDR3 sequence is 14 residues long. V shed 5 bases and J shed 0 bases, with 10 bases lying between them. The CDR3 here is CASSPTDMNTEAFF. The CDR3 nucleotides read TGTGCCAGCAGTCCGACGGACATGAACACTGAAGCTTTCTTT.

The rearrangement joins TRBV30 to TRBJ1-2, with 8 bases aligning to TRBD1. Unmatched junction bases numbered 10, after V lost 5 bases and J lost 2 bases. This CDR3 spans 15 amino acids. Germline values: CDR1 GTSNPN, CDR2 SVGIG (reference sequence). The DNA of the CDR3 is TGTGCCTGGGATGGGACAGGCCGTTCAAACTATGGCTACACCTTC. It encodes CAWDGTGRSNYGYTF. Filled out from reference TRBV30 and TRBJ1-2, the complete variable domain reads SQTIHQWPATLVQPVGSPLSLECTVEGTSNPNLYWYRQAAGRGLQLLFYSVGIGQISSEVPQNLSASRPQDRQFILSSKKLLLSDSGFYLCAWDGTGRSNYGYTFGSGTRLTVV.

This clone showed up just once. The chain carries TRBV2 and TRBJ2-3; 9 positions agree with TRBD2. The CDR3 loop spans 14 amino acids. V lost 4 bases to trimming and J lost 5 bases; unmatched junction nucleotides: 4. Germline CDR1 SNHLY, CDR2 FYNNEI. CDR3 protein: CASSASGVGDTQYF. The CDR3 DNA reads TGTGCCAGCAGTGCTAGCGGGGTGGGAGATACGCAGTATTTT.

The gene calls are TRBV11-2 and TRBJ1-2; possibly TRBD1 for D (6 bases). There are 13 residues in the CDR3. The V end was cut by 3 bases, the J end by 4 bases, with 9 bases between. The germline V gene encodes CDR1 SGHAT and CDR2 FQNNGV. The CDR3 DNA sequence: TGTGCCAGCAGCTTTGGGGGCGCCTATGGCTACACCTTC. Translated: CASSFGGAYGYTF. Full variable domain (rest looked up from reference TRBV11-2 and TRBJ1-2): EAGVAQSPRYKIIEKRQSVAFWCNPISGHATLYWYQQILGQGPKLLIQFQNNGVVDDSQLPKDRFSAERLKGVDSTLKIQPAKLEDSAVYLCASSFGGAYGYTFGSGTRLTVV.

The rearrangement links TRBV19 to TRBJ1-1; the D gene is possibly TRBD1 (6 bases). The CDR3 covers 16 residues. From germline, CDR1 is LNHDA and CDR2 SQIVND (reference sequence). V was clipped by 3 bases and J by 7 bases, with 21 bases between them. CDR3 loop: CASSILLDRSLGEAFF. The CDR3, as DNA: TGTGCCAGTAGTATCCTCCTAGACAGGTCCCTCGGTGAAGCTTTCTTT.

The chain combines TRBV6-5 with TRBJ2-7; 9 nucleotides agree with TRBD1. Germline trimming cut 4 bases from V and 4 bases from J; bases unmatched to any gene: 5. CDR3 length equals 14 residues. Germline CDR1 reads MNHEY; CDR2 reads SVGAGI. The CDR3 sequence is CASSSSTGGYEQYF. The DNA of the CDR3 is TGTGCCAGCAGTTCCTCGACAGGGGGATACGAGCAGTACTTC.

The chain employs TRBV3-1 (or the pseudogene TRBV3-2) and TRBJ1-1, with TRBD1 identical over 8 bases. This CDR3 comprises 15 residues. Trimming cost V 8 bases and J 1 base; bases outside gene matches: 9. Germline loops: CDR1 LGHDT, CDR2 YNNKEL (reference sequence). The CDR3 coding sequence is TGTGCCAGCTTCGGACAGGGTAGGGGGAACACTGAAGCTTTCTTT. Translated: CASFGQGRGNTEAFF.

This chain links TRBV11-2 with TRBJ2-7; D may be TRBD2 (5 bases). The length of the CDR3 is 13 residues. CDR1 and CDR2 (germline): SGHAT, FQNNGV. The CDR3 sequence: CASLEGDSYEQYF. The CDR3 nucleotides are TGTGCTTCTTTAGAGGGTGACTCCTACGAGCAGTACTTC.

The chain couples TRBV6-6 to TRBJ2-7, with TRBD2 identical over 9 bases. CDR3 size: 17 residues. The trim removed 6 bases at V and 3 bases at J, leaving 15 bases unmatched. Germline CDR1 MNHNY, CDR2 SVGAGI (reference sequence). CDR3 in DNA: TGTGCCAGCAGCCGAAATCCGGGACTAGCAGAACACTACGAGCAGTACTTC. Its protein is CASSRNPGLAEHYEQYF.

The chain joins TRBV6-1 to TRBJ2-3, with a possible D match to TRBD2 (5 bases). V was clipped by 6 bases and J by 4 bases, with 11 bases between them. The CDR3 contains 13 residues. The germline V gene encodes CDR1 MNHNS and CDR2 SASEGT. The CDR3 DNA reads as TGTGCCAGCAGGGGGAGCTCAGCAGATACGCAGTATTTT. It encodes CASRGSSADTQYF.

The chain couples TRBV3-1 (or the pseudogene TRBV3-2) to TRBJ2-5, with D possibly TRBD2 on 7 matching bases. V was pared by 1 base and J by 3 bases, with 15 bases between. This CDR3 spans 16 amino acids. Germline V CDR1 and CDR2: LGHDT, YNNKEL (reference sequence). This CDR3 reads CASSQASGGPKETQYF. CDR3 bases: TGTGCCAGCAGCCAAGCGTCGGGGGGCCCTAAAGAGACCCAGTACTTC.

The gene calls are TRBV20-1 and TRBJ2-1, with 14 positions matching TRBD2. The CDR3 is 18 amino acids. CDR1 is DFQATT, CDR2 SNEGSKA, per germline (reference sequence). J was trimmed by 6 bases and V by 3 bases; bases with no gene match: 13. DNA for the CDR3: TGCAGTGCTAGTGAATTGGGACTAGCGGGAGCTCTCTCCAATGAGCAGTTCTTC. Amino acids: CSASELGLAGALSNEQFF.

The chain is built from TRBV2 and TRBJ1-1; perhaps TRBD1 as D (6 bases). CDR3 length: 12 residues. Germline lookup yields CDR1 SNHLY and CDR2 FYNNEI. The V gene lost 6 bases and the J gene lost 7 bases, with 12 bases spanning the gap. CDR3 loop: CASSDQGFEAFF. CDR3 in DNA: TGTGCCAGCAGCGACCAGGGGTTTGAAGCTTTCTTT.

The chain has TRBV4-2 and TRBJ2-7, with 9 bases aligning to TRBD2. Germline V lookup: CDR1 LGHNA, CDR2 YNFKEQ. This CDR3 contains 16 residues. V gave up 4 bases and J gave up 0 bases; unmatched junction bases: 7. CDR3: CASSLSGSNPSYEQYF. In DNA, the CDR3 is TGTGCCAGCAGCCTTAGCGGGAGTAACCCCTCCTACGAGCAGTACTTC.

This chain uses TRBV27 with TRBJ2-3; D gene unclear. There are 15 residues in the CDR3. CDR1 MNHEY and CDR2 SMNVEV come from the germline V gene (reference sequence). Trimming cost V 5 bases and J 0 bases, with 12 bases left between them. The DNA of the CDR3 is TGTGCCAGCAGTACGGAGTCTTCTAGCACAGATACGCAGTATTTT. The encoded protein is CASSTESSSTDTQYF.

The genes are TRBV6-5 and TRBJ1-1; the D gene is possibly TRBD1 (6 bases). Germline V gives CDR1 MNHEY, CDR2 SVGAGI. The length of the CDR3 is 15 residues. V was shortened by 3 bases and J by 2 bases, with 13 bases between the two germline ends. The CDR3 here is CASSYFTGFNTEAFF. The CDR3 DNA sequence: TGTGCCAGCAGTTATTTTACAGGGTTCAACACTGAAGCTTTCTTT.

The V and J genes are TRBV29-1 and TRBJ1-1; D remains ambiguous. Germline CDR1 and CDR2: SQVTM and ANQGSEA. The V gene lost 4 bases and the J gene lost 5 bases, with 5 bases spanning the gap. CDR3 length: 10 amino acids. CDR3 amino acids: CSVAVTEAFF. As DNA, the CDR3 is TGCAGCGTTGCTGTGACTGAAGCTTTCTTT.

The rearrangement joins TRBV25-1 to TRBJ1-2, with 7 nucleotides matching TRBD1. The CDR3 runs 12 residues. V lost 7 bases, J lost 8 bases, and 7 bases stayed unmatched. Germline lookup yields CDR1 MGHDK and CDR2 SYGVNS. This CDR3 reads CASNNRGLGYTF. In DNA, the CDR3 is TGTGCCAGCAACAACAGGGGTTTAGGCTACACCTTC.

This chain links TRBV11-2 with TRBJ2-7; 7 bases are a match to TRBD2. With V trimmed by 5 bases and J by 5 bases, 12 bases remained unmatched. Germline values: CDR1 SGHAT, CDR2 FQNNGV. CDR3 length: 15 amino acids. The CDR3 nucleotides read TGTGCCAGCAGCCGTCTCGGGGGGAGGGGAAACGAGCAGTACTTC. Residues: CASSRLGGRGNEQYF.

The V call is TRBV7-2, the J call TRBJ1-2; D unresolved. The V end lost 6 bases, the J end lost 10 bases, and 18 bases lay between the germline ends. This CDR3 comprises 13 residues. Germline V CDR1 and CDR2: SGHTA, FQGNSA. CDR3 nucleotides: TGTGCCAGCAGTATTGAGCCGCCCTCGTACTACACCTTC. This translates into CASSIEPPSYYTF.

The chain has TRBV9 and TRBJ2-2; 7 nucleotides line up with TRBD1. V shed 4 bases and J 2 bases; nucleotides not matched to a gene: 11. Germline values: CDR1 SGDLS, CDR2 YYNGEE. This CDR3 is 17 amino acids long. CDR3 in amino acids: CASSSTGSHYNTGELFF. In DNA form, the CDR3 reads TGTGCCAGCAGCTCGACAGGGTCACATTACAACACCGGGGAGCTGTTTTTT. The full variable domain, completed using reference TRBV9 and TRBJ2-2, is DSGVTQTPKHLITATGQRVTLRCSPRSGDLSVYWYQQSLDQGLQFLIQYYNGEERAKGNILERFSAQQFPDLHSELNLSSLELGDSALYFCASSSTGSHYNTGELFFGEGSRLTVL.

This rearrangement joins TRBV12-3 or TRBV12-4 to TRBJ1-2; tentatively, D is TRBD1 (5 bases). V was clipped by 6 bases and J by 6 bases, with 14 bases between them. This CDR3 has 13 amino acids. The CDR3 region has the DNA TGTGCCAGCAGACCTGGACAATTGGATGGCTACACCTTC. This gives the protein CASRPGQLDGYTF.